The 5 T cell receptor beta chains below all came from one sample that was sequenced in a study of technical replicates of blood from a few donors. Only in-frame clones appear in the TCRdb table, and some are missing; sequencing was by immunoSEQ multiplex PCR. The data show under 95,000 clones, with 91% seen just once and 0.35% to 0.45% held by the top ten. Source material: T cells isolated from PBMCs. The receptors shown here come from a human donor in good health. Some clones in this sample may be carry-over from other donors' samples.

This clone was detected only once. One end of the junction fails to match germline, which may point to a read error. The chain has TRBV5-6 and TRBJ2-7; D uncertain. Germline V gives CDR1 SGHDT, CDR2 YYEEEE. CDR3 length equals 12 residues. The chain's CDR3 is CASSLEVGSWVF. In DNA form, the CDR3 reads TGTGCCAGCAGCTTGGAAGTCGGGTCTTGGGTCTTC.

The chain uses TRBV5-1 and TRBJ2-5; 10 bases align to TRBD2. J was trimmed by 4 bases and V by 6 bases; bases with no gene match: 9. The CDR3 totals 15 residues. Germline V CDR1 and CDR2: SGHRS, YFSETQ. The CDR3 region has the DNA TGCGCCAGCAAAGAGGAAGCGGGGGGGTTAGAGACCCAGTACTTC. Encoded protein: CASKEEAGGLETQYF.

This chain connects TRBV5-1 to TRBJ1-5; D perhaps matches TRBD1 (5 bases). The CDR3 is 14 amino acids. Trimming pared 1 base from V and 4 bases from J, leaving 9 bases between. In germline, CDR1 is SGHRS, CDR2 YFSETQ. CDR3: CASSLTGVNQPQHF. The CDR3 DNA sequence: TGCGCCAGCAGCTTGACGGGGGTGAATCAGCCCCAGCATTTT.

The chain couples TRBV7-9 to TRBJ2-1; 10 nucleotides match TRBD2. V lost 1 base and J lost 8; bases outside the gene matches: 5. CDR3 size: 15 residues. Germline V CDR1 and CDR2: SEHNR, FQNEAQ (reference sequence). CDR3 region: CASSLVSGGAHEQFF. CDR3 sequence (DNA): TGTGCCAGCAGCTTAGTAAGCGGGGGGGCCCATGAGCAGTTCTTC.

This sequence joins TRBV27 and TRBJ1-5, with 9 nucleotides matching TRBD1. V shed 5 bases, J shed 6 bases, and the junction held 14 bases outside the gene matches. Germline V gene sequence: CDR1 MNHEY, CDR2 SMNVEV (reference sequence). The CDR3 contains 17 residues. This CDR3 reads CASSQRTGATLSQPQHF. The DNA for the CDR3 is TGTGCCAGCAGTCAACGGACAGGGGCCACCTTGAGTCAGCCCCAGCATTTT.